The 25 T cell receptor beta chains given below trace back to one sample, sequenced in a study of blood T cell repertoires in COVID-19. The method was immunoSEQ multiplex PCR; TCRdb's version includes in-frame clones alone and lacks a portion of them. The sample gives tens of thousands of clones, 86% of which show up once; around 2.9% is in the top ten. The sample comprised peripheral blood. The receptors were gathered from a man older than 75 with acute or convalescent COVID-19.

This chain uses TRBV28 with TRBJ1-4; the match to TRBD1 covers 12 bases. The CDR3 runs 16 residues. V was clipped by 4 bases and J by 8 bases; unmatched bases: 8. CDR1 and CDR2 from the germline V gene are MDHEN and SYDVKM. CDR3: CASSSLGTGGLEKLFF. As DNA, the CDR3 is TGTGCCAGCAGTTCCCTCGGGACAGGGGGCTTAGAAAAACTGTTTTTT.

This chain connects TRBV19 to TRBJ2-7, with a weak D call TRBD2 (6 bases). V lost 5 bases to trimming and J lost 3 bases, with 14 bases between them. In germline, CDR1 is LNHDA, CDR2 SQIVND (reference sequence). CDR3 length: 14 residues. CDR3 coding DNA: TGTGCCAGTAGTGGTCCGGGACTTGTCTACGAGCAGTACTTC. Its translation is CASSGPGLVYEQYF.

The genes are TRBV5-1 and TRBJ2-5; D ambiguous. Germline values: CDR1 SGHRS, CDR2 YFSETQ. The CDR3 runs to 14 residues. The V gene lost 0 bases and the J gene lost 1 base, with 7 bases spanning the gap. CDR3 bases: TGCGCCAGCAGCTTGGGTGGCTTCCAAGAGACCCAGTACTTC. It is translated as CASSLGGFQETQYF.

The chain carries TRBV6-5 and TRBJ2-2, with TRBD2 matching 9 bases. Germline V lookup: CDR1 MNHEY, CDR2 SVGAGI. V gave up 10 bases and J gave up 4 bases; unmatched junction bases: 7. This CDR3 comprises 14 residues. The CDR3 loop is CATSGTSTTGELFF. The CDR3 DNA follows: TGTGCCACTTCCGGGACTAGCACCACCGGGGAGCTGTTTTTT.

This sequence joins TRBV5-4 and TRBJ2-5; 8 bases match TRBD2. J gave up 5 bases and V 2 bases, and 11 bases lay outside the gene matches. CDR3 length equals 16 residues. Per the germline V gene, CDR1 is SGHNT and CDR2 is YYREEE (reference sequence). The CDR3 here is CASSLDPRGGSETQYF. CDR3 DNA: TGTGCCAGCAGCTTAGACCCACGGGGGGGTTCCGAGACCCAGTACTTC.

The chain is built from TRBV13 and TRBJ2-6; a possible D gene is TRBD1 (6 bases). Per the germline V gene, CDR1 is PRHDT and CDR2 is FYEKMQ (reference sequence). This CDR3 contains 16 residues. V gave up 7 bases and J gave up 0 bases, with 13 bases separating them. CDR3 amino acids: CASMGASRSGANVLTF. CDR3 nucleotides: TGTGCCAGCATGGGGGCCAGTCGCTCTGGGGCCAACGTCCTGACTTTC. Filled out from reference TRBV13 and TRBJ2-6, the complete variable domain reads AAGVIQSPRHLIKEKRETATLKCYPIPRHDTVYWYQQGPGQDPQFLISFYEKMQSDKGSIPDRFSAQQFSDYHSELNMSSLELGDSALYFCASMGASRSGANVLTFGAGSRLTVL.

This clone showed up just a few times. V gene TRBV18 combines with J gene TRBJ1-5; no reliable D call. The CDR3 has 13 amino acids. The V gene lost 6 bases and the J gene lost 4 bases, with 10 bases spanning the gap. Looked up from germline, CDR1 is KGHSH and CDR2 is LQKENI. CDR3 region: CASSPYENQPQHF. CDR3 DNA: TGTGCCAGCTCGCCATACGAGAATCAGCCCCAGCATTTT.

The chain's CDR3 is CASSAPPLNTGELFF. The CDR3 DNA sequence: TGTGCCAGCAGCGCGCCCCCACTGAACACCGGGGAGCTGTTTTTT. The V gene is TRBV5-4, the J gene TRBJ2-2; unclear D gene. This CDR3 is built from 15 residues. The V end was cut by 4 bases, the J end by 1 base, with 11 bases between. Germline assignment: CDR1 SGHNT and CDR2 YYREEE (reference sequence). Together with reference TRBV5-4 and TRBJ2-2, the CDR3 gives the full variable domain: ETGVTQSPTHLIKTRGQQVTLRCSSQSGHNTVSWYQQALGQGPQFIFQYYREEENGRGNFPPRFSGLQFPNYSSELNVNALELDDSALYLCASSAPPLNTGELFFGEGSRLTVL.

The chain joins TRBV15 to TRBJ2-1; 12 nucleotides agree with TRBD2. The CDR3 is made up of 15 amino acids. The germline V gene encodes CDR1 LNHNV and CDR2 YYDKDF (reference sequence). With V trimmed by 5 bases and J by 8 bases, 7 bases remained unmatched. CDR3 sequence (DNA): TGTGCCACCAGCGGCTCTAGCGGGGGGGTGGATGAGCAGTTCTTC. Its protein product is CATSGSSGGVDEQFF.

The chain has TRBV9 and TRBJ2-3; weak D call: TRBD1 (6 bases). V lost 3 bases and J 2 bases, leaving 10 bases between the germline ends. This CDR3 contains 14 residues. Germline CDR1 and CDR2: SGDLS and YYNGEE. CDR3 sequence (DNA): TGTGCCAGCAGCGAGGGACATAACACAGATACGCAGTATTTT. Protein product: CASSEGHNTDTQYF.

The chain recombines TRBV6-1 with TRBJ1-6; D possibly corresponds to TRBD1 (5 bases). The V end lost 2 bases, the J end lost 6 bases, and 8 bases lay between the germline ends. This CDR3 has 14 amino acids. CDR1 is MNHNS and CDR2 is SASEGT in the germline V gene. CDR3 sequence (DNA): TGTGCCAGCAGTGAACAGGGCTTTAATTCACCCCTCCACTTT. It encodes CASSEQGFNSPLHF.

The chain couples TRBV3-1 (or the pseudogene TRBV3-2) to TRBJ1-2, with D possibly being TRBD1 (5 bases). This CDR3 contains 13 residues. V lost 2 bases and J 8 bases, leaving 12 bases between the germline ends. Germline values: CDR1 LGHDT, CDR2 YNNKEL (reference sequence). CDR3 protein: CASSQIRVNGYTF. The CDR3 nucleotides read TGTGCCAGCAGCCAAATCAGGGTTAACGGCTACACCTTC.

J is TRBJ1-5 and V is TRBV4-1, with D possibly matching TRBD1 (5 bases). In germline, CDR1 is MGHRA, CDR2 YSYEKL. The CDR3 is 17 amino acids. The V and J ends lost 0 bases and 3 bases respectively, with 15 bases between them. CDR3 coding DNA: TGCGCCAGCAGCCAAGAAAGGGGTGACACCAACAATCAGCCCCAGCATTTT. Translating gives CASSQERGDTNNQPQHF.

The V and J genes are TRBV7-8 and TRBJ2-5, with D unclear. CDR3 length: 12 residues. Germline V lookup: CDR1 SGHVS, CDR2 FQNEAQ. Trimming pared 5 bases from V and 5 bases from J, leaving 9 bases between. The CDR3 spells CASSQSRETQYF. CDR3 nucleotide sequence: TGTGCCAGCAGCCAATCTCGGGAGACCCAGTACTTC. The complete variable domain, with remaining parts taken from reference TRBV7-8 and TRBJ2-5, reads GAGVSQSPRYKVAKRGQDVALRCDPISGHVSLFWYQQALGQGPEFLTYFQNEAQLDKSGLPSDRFFAERPEGSVSTLKIQRTQQEDSAVYLCASSQSRETQYFGPGTRLLVL.

This chain uses TRBV5-5 with TRBJ2-2; D possibly corresponds to TRBD1 (6 bases). The CDR3 sequence is 14 residues long. V lost 4 bases and J 6 bases, leaving 13 bases between the germline ends. The germline gives CDR1 SGHKS, CDR2 YYEKEE (reference sequence). The CDR3, as DNA: TGTGCCAGCAGCCACCCGCAGGGGCCCGGGGAGCTGTTTTTT. The encoded protein is CASSHPQGPGELFF.

V is TRBV3-1 (or the pseudogene TRBV3-2) and J is TRBJ2-2; tentatively, D is TRBD1 (5 bases). V lost 4 bases, J lost 4 bases, and 13 bases lay in between. CDR3 size: 15 residues. Germline V gene lookup returns CDR1 LGHDT and CDR2 YNNKEL (reference sequence). The DNA of the CDR3 is TGTGCCAGCAGCCGTGGCAGGGAAATCACCGGGGAGCTGTTTTTT. It specifies CASSRGREITGELFF.

The genes are TRBV3-1 (or the pseudogene TRBV3-2) and TRBJ2-5, with unresolved D. V was shortened by 0 bases and J by 5 bases, with 10 bases between the two germline ends. The CDR3 length is 14 residues. Germline loops: CDR1 LGHDT, CDR2 YNNKEL (reference sequence). CDR3 DNA sequence: TGTGCCAGCAGCCAAGATGCCCGGTTGGAGACCCAGTACTTC. Its protein product is CASSQDARLETQYF.

CDR3 sequence: CASSLGPRSTEAFF. Here the CDR3 DNA reads TGTGCCAGCAGCTTGGGGCCTAGGAGCACTGAAGCTTTCTTT. V gene TRBV5-6 combines with J gene TRBJ1-1; no reliable D call. This CDR3 has 14 residues. Trimming took 0 bases from V and 4 from J, leaving 10 bases between them. Germline CDR1 and CDR2: SGHDT and YYEEEE.

V gene TRBV19 combines with J gene TRBJ1-2; TRBD1 might be the D (5 bases). Deletions cut 6 bases from V and 9 bases from J, with 20 bases between. CDR3 length: 14 residues. CDR1 and CDR2 from the germline V gene are LNHDA and SQIVND (reference sequence). As DNA, the CDR3 is TGTGCCAGTAGCCCTCGGGAGGGGTCACTGAGCTACACCTTC. This sequence encodes CASSPREGSLSYTF.

V and J are TRBV30 and TRBJ2-1; 10 bases agree with TRBD1. Germline V gene data show CDR1 as GTSNPN and CDR2 as SVGIG (reference sequence). This CDR3 has 15 residues. V was clipped by 4 bases and J by 4 bases; unmatched bases: 7. The CDR3 region has the DNA TGTGCCTGGACCCGGAGACAGGGGGCGTACAATGAGCAGTTCTTC. The encoded protein is CAWTRRQGAYNEQFF. Variable domain in full (rest from reference TRBV30 and TRBJ2-1): SQTIHQWPATLVQPVGSPLSLECTVEGTSNPNLYWYRQAAGRGLQLLFYSVGIGQISSEVPQNLSASRPQDRQFILSSKKLLLSDSGFYLCAWTRRQGAYNEQFFGPGTRLTVL.

The V and J genes are TRBV28 and TRBJ1-5, with D perhaps matching TRBD1 (6 bases). The CDR3 loop spans 21 amino acids. The V gene's germline CDR1 is MDHEN and CDR2 SYDVKM. V was shortened by 6 bases and J by 2 bases, with 32 bases between the two germline ends. CDR3 DNA sequence: TGTGCCAGCAGCACTTCGGCGGGGGCCGGGGCCTGGGGTAGCCGCAATCAGCCCCAGCATTTT. Its translation is CASSTSAGAGAWGSRNQPQHF.

The chain uses TRBV6-5 and TRBJ2-7; TRBD2 might be the D (6 bases). V was cut by 2 bases and J by 0 bases, with 8 bases left in between. Germline V gene lookup returns CDR1 MNHEY and CDR2 SVGAGI. This CDR3 contains 14 residues. The DNA of the CDR3 is TGTGCCAGCAGTTACGCGGGAAGCTCCTACGAGCAGTACTTC. Translated: CASSYAGSSYEQYF.

The J gene is TRBJ1-1, the V gene TRBV24-1; D call uncertain. The germline gives CDR1 KGHDR, CDR2 SFDVKD. The germline V and J ends were trimmed by 4 bases and 8 bases, with 16 bases remaining between them. There are 14 residues in the CDR3. CDR3 DNA: TGTGCCACCAGTGACCCGGGAAACGTGATAGAAGCTTTCTTT. It specifies CATSDPGNVIEAFF.

V is TRBV10-1 and J is TRBJ2-5; TRBD2 matches 10 bases. This CDR3 comprises 15 residues. Germline loops: CDR1 WNHNN, CDR2 SYGVQD (reference sequence). V was pared by 3 bases and J by 2 bases, with 3 bases of the junction left unmatched. The CDR3 sequence: CASSESSGGQETQYF. CDR3 bases: TGCGCCAGCAGTGAATCTAGCGGGGGACAAGAGACCCAGTACTTC.

This chain connects TRBV2 to TRBJ2-7, with D unclear. The germline V and J ends were trimmed by 3 bases and 4 bases, with 10 bases remaining between them. CDR3 length: 13 amino acids. CDR1 SNHLY and CDR2 FYNNEI come from the germline V gene. In DNA form, the CDR3 reads TGTGCCAGCAGTGAGTTAGTGCCGTACGAGCAGTACTTC. It codes for CASSELVPYEQYF.